A single sample is the source of the 15 T cell receptor beta chains below, sequenced in a study of cytomegalovirus exposure and HLA in healthy donors. The study ran its PCR with 60 Vbeta and 13 Jbeta primers. Generated by immunoSEQ multiplex PCR, the TCRdb table keeps only in-frame clones and is missing some. The top ten hold around 23% of the sample, which has tens of thousands of clones, 65% to 75% seen once. Sequencing was done on a sample of PBMCs. The receptor source for this set is a man over 45 in good health and CMV-seropositive.

The chain employs TRBV5-1 and TRBJ1-1; tentatively, D is TRBD1 (6 bases). V was clipped by 5 bases and J by 1 base, with 12 bases between them. This CDR3 is built from 14 residues. Germline loops: CDR1 SGHRS, CDR2 YFSETQ. CDR3 region: CASSWTVWNTEAFF. CDR3 DNA: TGCGCCAGCAGTTGGACAGTCTGGAACACTGAAGCTTTCTTT.

This chain links TRBV6-5 with TRBJ1-1; 8 bases line up with TRBD1. The CDR3 totals 12 residues. Germline assignment: CDR1 MNHEY and CDR2 SVGAGI. J gave up 8 bases and V 5 bases, and 4 bases lay outside the gene matches. As DNA, the CDR3 is TGTGCCAGCAGTGGGACAGGACGGGAAGCTTTCTTT. Encoded protein: CASSGTGREAFF.

This sequence joins TRBV5-1 and TRBJ2-2; D may be TRBD1 (6 bases). Germline CDR1 SGHRS, CDR2 YFSETQ. V was pared by 4 bases and J by 4 bases, with 17 bases between. The CDR3 contains 16 residues. CDR3 sequence (DNA): TGCGCCAGCAGCCAGTGGGGGCAGGTGGGCACCGGGGAGCTGTTTTTT. This translates into CASSQWGQVGTGELFF.

This clone appeared a few times. This chain connects TRBV7-9 to TRBJ2-3; a weak D match, TRBD1 (6 bases). V was shortened by 3 bases and J by 4 bases, with 8 bases between the two germline ends. Germline CDR1 SEHNR, CDR2 FQNEAQ (reference sequence). CDR3 length: 13 residues. For the CDR3, the DNA is TGTGCCAGCAGCTTTGAGGGGGCAGATACGCAGTATTTT. Its translation: CASSFEGADTQYF.

The rearrangement joins TRBV13 to TRBJ2-1; 8 positions agree with TRBD2. The V segment lost 7 bases and the J segment 5 bases; nucleotides outside the gene matches: 13. The CDR3 runs to 16 residues. Germline CDR1 is PRHDT and CDR2 is FYEKMQ (reference sequence). CDR3 residues: CASTPLWLAGDNEQFF. CDR3 coding DNA: TGTGCCAGCACCCCCCTGTGGCTAGCGGGTGACAATGAGCAGTTCTTC.

The rearrangement joins TRBV18 to TRBJ1-2; D may be TRBD1 (5 bases). The CDR3 runs to 15 residues. Trimming shortened V by 3 bases and J by 2 bases, and 13 bases separated the two germline ends. Germline V gene data show CDR1 as KGHSH and CDR2 as LQKENI. Here the CDR3 DNA reads TGTGCCAGCTCACCTCCCCCAGGGTTGAACTATGGCTACACCTTC. Translation gives CASSPPPGLNYGYTF.

The gene calls are TRBV28 and TRBJ2-3, with D hard to call. Germline loops: CDR1 MDHEN, CDR2 SYDVKM. The CDR3 spans 11 residues. V gave up 6 bases and J gave up 6 bases, with 7 bases separating them. The CDR3 DNA follows: TGTGCCAGCAGCAACCGGGATACGCAGTATTTT. It yields the protein CASSNRDTQYF.

This clone has a handful of counts. The genes are TRBV15 and TRBJ1-4; no firm D call. This CDR3 comprises 16 residues. The V gene lost 2 bases and the J gene lost 0 bases, with 10 bases spanning the gap. Germline CDR1 and CDR2: LNHNV and YYDKDF (reference sequence). The DNA of the CDR3 is TGTGCCACCAGCAGAACTCCATACGCAACTAATGAAAAACTGTTTTTT. Translation: CATSRTPYATNEKLFF.

This chain links TRBV29-1 with TRBJ2-7, with D possibly being TRBD2 (6 bases). Germline V CDR1 and CDR2: SQVTM, ANQGSEA. With 5 bases removed from V and 2 bases from J, the gap between germline ends came to 16 bases. The CDR3 has 14 residues. For the CDR3, the DNA is TGCAGCGTTAAGCTCTATAGCGGCGCCTACGAGCAGTACTTC. Translation gives CSVKLYSGAYEQYF.

The J gene is TRBJ1-5, the V gene TRBV5-1; 9 nucleotides align to TRBD1. Germline loops: CDR1 SGHRS, CDR2 YFSETQ. The junction had 5 bases not matched to a gene; V was cut back by 4 bases and J by 0 bases. This CDR3 region has 16 residues. The CDR3 sequence is CASSPGQGDSNQPQHF. CDR3 bases: TGCGCCAGCAGCCCGGGACAGGGAGATAGCAATCAGCCCCAGCATTTT.

The count of this clone is one. The rearrangement links TRBV5-1 to TRBJ1-2; D may be TRBD1 (6 bases). The CDR3 is 12 residues long. V was pared by 4 bases and J by 8 bases, with 12 bases between. Per the germline V gene, CDR1 is SGHRS and CDR2 is YFSETQ. CDR3 DNA: TGCGCCAGCAGCGAGATTGGACAGGGCTACACCTTC. Translated, it gives CASSEIGQGYTF.

The gene calls are TRBV10-3 and TRBJ2-7; D remains unclear. V gave up 0 bases and J gave up 3 bases, with 12 bases separating them. This CDR3 contains 15 residues. CDR1 and CDR2 from the germline V gene are ENHRY and SYGVKD. The CDR3 bases are TGTGCCATCAGTGAGTCGAGACAAGGATTCTACGAGCAGTACTTC. Translation gives CAISESRQGFYEQYF.

The chain joins TRBV5-1 to TRBJ2-7; 10 bases agree with TRBD1. With V trimmed by 6 bases and J by 2 bases, 5 bases remained unmatched. The CDR3 contains 14 residues. Germline assignment: CDR1 SGHRS and CDR2 YFSETQ. CDR3 in DNA: TGCGCCAGCAAGTCCGGGACAGGGGCCTACGAGCAGTACTTC. It specifies CASKSGTGAYEQYF.

The chain recombines TRBV25-1 with TRBJ2-7, with 7 bases lining up with TRBD2. In germline, CDR1 is MGHDK, CDR2 SYGVNS. V lost 4 bases, J lost 1 base, and 10 bases stayed unmatched. CDR3 length equals 16 residues. The CDR3 DNA reads TGTGCCAGCAGTGGATCCCGCCGCGGGGGTTCCTACGAGCAGTACTTC. It codes for CASSGSRRGGSYEQYF.

This chain uses TRBV14 with TRBJ1-1; 8 bases agree with TRBD1. V shed 5 bases, J shed 7 bases, and the junction held 9 bases outside the gene matches. The CDR3 runs to 14 residues. Per germline, CDR1 SGHDN and CDR2 FVKESK. The CDR3 bases are TGTGCCAGCAGCATCCTGACAGGGGCGAATGAAGCTTTCTTT. Amino acid sequence: CASSILTGANEAFF.